The 4 T cell receptor beta chains given below trace back to one sample, sequenced in a study of PD-1 blockade in mismatch repair-deficient tumors. Sequencing was performed with immunoSEQ multiplex PCR; in TCRdb, only in-frame clones are kept and a portion is missing. Of over 75,000 clones detected, more than 65% appear once; the ten largest clones hold under 3%. This material consisted of peripheral blood, taken 12 weeks after starting pembrolizumab. These receptors came from an adult with mismatch repair-deficient cancer.

The V and J genes are TRBV20-1 and TRBJ2-7; TRBD1 matches 7 bases. J lost 4 bases, V lost 5 bases, and 2 bases had no gene match. The length of the CDR3 is 11 residues. Germline values: CDR1 DFQATT, CDR2 SNEGSKA (reference sequence). In nucleotides, the CDR3 is TGCAGTGCTCTGACAGGGTACGAGCAGTACTTC. This translates into CSALTGYEQYF.

This clone occurred many times. The chain couples TRBV6-4 to TRBJ2-1; D gene unclear. The CDR3 is 13 residues long. V lost 0 bases, J lost 3 bases, and 3 bases lay in between. Germline CDR1 is MRHNA and CDR2 is SNTAGT. CDR3 sequence: CASSDSDYNEQFF. The CDR3 DNA sequence: TGTGCCAGCAGTGACTCGGACTACAATGAGCAGTTCTTC.

The chain couples TRBV27 to TRBJ2-7, with D unresolved. The CDR3 has 15 residues. V was clipped by 4 bases and J by 2 bases, with 15 bases between them. CDR1 MNHEY and CDR2 SMNVEV come from the germline V gene (reference sequence). The CDR3 DNA is TGTGCCAGCAGTTCTGTCCTGGCCGACACCTACGAGCAGTACTTC. It translates to CASSSVLADTYEQYF.

The V call is TRBV11-2, the J call TRBJ2-1; D gene ambiguous. Trimming took off 0 bases at V and 9 bases at J, with 6 bases between the two ends. Germline assignment: CDR1 SGHAT and CDR2 FQNNGV. The CDR3 runs 12 residues. Here the CDR3 reads CASSLERAEQFF. DNA for the CDR3: TGTGCCAGCAGCTTAGAGCGCGCTGAGCAGTTCTTC.